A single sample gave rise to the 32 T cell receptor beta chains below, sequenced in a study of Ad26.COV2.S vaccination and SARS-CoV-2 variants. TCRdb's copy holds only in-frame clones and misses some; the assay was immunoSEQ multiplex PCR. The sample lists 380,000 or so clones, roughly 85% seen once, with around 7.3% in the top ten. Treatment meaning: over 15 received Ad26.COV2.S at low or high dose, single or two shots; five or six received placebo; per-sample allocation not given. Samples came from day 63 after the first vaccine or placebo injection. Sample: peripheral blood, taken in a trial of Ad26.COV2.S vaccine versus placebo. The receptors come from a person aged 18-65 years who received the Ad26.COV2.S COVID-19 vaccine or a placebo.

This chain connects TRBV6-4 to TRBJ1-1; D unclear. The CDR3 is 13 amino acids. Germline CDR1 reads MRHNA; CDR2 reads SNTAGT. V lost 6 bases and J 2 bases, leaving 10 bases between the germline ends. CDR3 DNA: TGTGCCAGCAGGCGTCAGGAAAACACTGAAGCTTTCTTT. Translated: CASRRQENTEAFF.

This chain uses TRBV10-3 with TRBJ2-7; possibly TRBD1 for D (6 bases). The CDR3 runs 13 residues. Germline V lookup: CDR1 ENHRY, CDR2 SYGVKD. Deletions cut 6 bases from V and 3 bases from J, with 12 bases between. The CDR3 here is CAIRPGQFYEQYF. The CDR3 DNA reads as TGTGCCATCAGACCGGGACAATTCTACGAGCAGTACTTC.

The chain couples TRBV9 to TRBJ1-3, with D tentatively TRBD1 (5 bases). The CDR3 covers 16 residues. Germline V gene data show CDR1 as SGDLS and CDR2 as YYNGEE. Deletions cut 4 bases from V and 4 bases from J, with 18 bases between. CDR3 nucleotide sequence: TGTGCCAGCAGCTTACAGATGGGGGTTCGAGGAAACACCATATATTTT. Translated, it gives CASSLQMGVRGNTIYF.

CDR3 sequence reads: CASSWGWSSNTEAFF. CDR3 nucleotides: TGTGCCAGCAGTTGGGGGTGGTCGTCGAACACTGAAGCTTTCTTT. V and J are TRBV11-2 and TRBJ1-1, with D possibly being TRBD1 (5 bases). Germline lookup yields CDR1 SGHAT and CDR2 FQNNGV. This CDR3 contains 15 residues. V dropped 6 bases and J dropped 1 base, with 15 bases sitting between them.

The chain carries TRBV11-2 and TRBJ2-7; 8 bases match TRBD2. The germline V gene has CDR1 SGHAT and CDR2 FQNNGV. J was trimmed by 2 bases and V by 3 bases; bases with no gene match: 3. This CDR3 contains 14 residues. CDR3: CASSFGGGTYEQYF. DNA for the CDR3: TGTGCCAGCAGCTTCGGGGGGGGAACCTACGAGCAGTACTTC.

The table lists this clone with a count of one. CDR3 coding DNA: TGTGCCAGCAGCCCGGGGCGGGGGTCCTACGAGCAGTACTTC. Translating it yields CASSPGRGSYEQYF. J is TRBJ2-7 and V is TRBV7-3; TRBD2 matches 7 bases. From germline, CDR1 is SGHTA and CDR2 FQGTGA. This CDR3 is 14 amino acids long. J lost 1 base, V lost 5 bases, and 5 bases had no gene match.

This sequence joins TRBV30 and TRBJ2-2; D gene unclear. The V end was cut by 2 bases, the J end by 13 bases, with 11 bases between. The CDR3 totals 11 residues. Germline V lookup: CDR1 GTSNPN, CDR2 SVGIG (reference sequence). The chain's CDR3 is CAWSRPSGLFF. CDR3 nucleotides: TGTGCCTGGAGTAGGCCTTCGGGGCTGTTTTTT.

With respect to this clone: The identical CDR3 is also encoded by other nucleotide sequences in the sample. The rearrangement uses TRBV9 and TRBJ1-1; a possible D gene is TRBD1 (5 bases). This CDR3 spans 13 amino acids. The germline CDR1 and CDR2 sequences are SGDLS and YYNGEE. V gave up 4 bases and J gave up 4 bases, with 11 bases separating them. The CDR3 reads CASSLRGGTEAFF. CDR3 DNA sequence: TGTGCCAGCAGCCTACGGGGGGGCACTGAAGCTTTCTTT.

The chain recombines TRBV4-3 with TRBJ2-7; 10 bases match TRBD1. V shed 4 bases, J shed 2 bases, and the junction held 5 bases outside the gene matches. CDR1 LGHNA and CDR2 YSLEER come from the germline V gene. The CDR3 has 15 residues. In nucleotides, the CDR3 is TGCGCCAGCAGCCTCCAGGGGACAGGGGCCTACGAGCAGTACTTC. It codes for CASSLQGTGAYEQYF.

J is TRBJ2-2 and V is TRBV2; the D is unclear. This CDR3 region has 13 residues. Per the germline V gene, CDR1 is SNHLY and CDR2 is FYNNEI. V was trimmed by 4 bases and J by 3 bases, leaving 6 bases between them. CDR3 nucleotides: TGTGCCAGCAGTGGAAAAGACACCGGGGAGCTGTTTTTT. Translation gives CASSGKDTGELFF.

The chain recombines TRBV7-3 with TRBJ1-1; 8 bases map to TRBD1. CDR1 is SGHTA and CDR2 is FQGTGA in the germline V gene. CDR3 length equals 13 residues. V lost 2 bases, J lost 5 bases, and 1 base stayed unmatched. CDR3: CASSLQGATEAFF. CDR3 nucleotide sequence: TGTGCCAGCAGCTTACAGGGGGCAACTGAAGCTTTCTTT.

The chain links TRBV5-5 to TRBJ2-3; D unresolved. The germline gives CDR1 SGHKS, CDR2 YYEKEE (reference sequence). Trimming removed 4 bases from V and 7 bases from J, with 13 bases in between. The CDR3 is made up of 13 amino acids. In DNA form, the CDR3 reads TGTGCCAGCAGCCTCTCGACGTTACATACGCAGTATTTT. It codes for CASSLSTLHTQYF.

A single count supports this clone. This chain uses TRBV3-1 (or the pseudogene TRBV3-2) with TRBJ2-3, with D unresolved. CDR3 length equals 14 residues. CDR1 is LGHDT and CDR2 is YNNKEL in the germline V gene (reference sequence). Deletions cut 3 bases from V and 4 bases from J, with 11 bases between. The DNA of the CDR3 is TGTGCCAGCAGCCAGACCGAAGGGTCAGATACGCAGTATTTT. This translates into CASSQTEGSDTQYF.

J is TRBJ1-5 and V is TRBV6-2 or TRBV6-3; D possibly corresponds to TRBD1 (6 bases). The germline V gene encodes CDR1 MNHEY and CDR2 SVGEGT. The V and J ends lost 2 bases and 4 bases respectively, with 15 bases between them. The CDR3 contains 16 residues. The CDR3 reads CASSYRGQGLNQPQHF. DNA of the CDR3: TGTGCCAGCAGTTACCGAGGCCAGGGGTTAAATCAGCCCCAGCATTTT.

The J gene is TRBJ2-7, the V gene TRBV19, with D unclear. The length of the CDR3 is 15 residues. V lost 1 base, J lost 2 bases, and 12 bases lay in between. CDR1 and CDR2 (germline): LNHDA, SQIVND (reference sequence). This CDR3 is CASSIGPTYTYEQYF. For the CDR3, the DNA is TGTGCCAGTAGTATAGGTCCCACCTATACCTACGAGCAGTACTTC.

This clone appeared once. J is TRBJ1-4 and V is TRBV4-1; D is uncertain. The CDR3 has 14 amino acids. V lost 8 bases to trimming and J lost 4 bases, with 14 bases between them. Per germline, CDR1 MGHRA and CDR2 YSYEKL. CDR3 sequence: CASGRQTINEKLFF. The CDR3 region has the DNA TGCGCCAGCGGGAGGCAGACCATTAATGAAAAACTGTTTTTT.

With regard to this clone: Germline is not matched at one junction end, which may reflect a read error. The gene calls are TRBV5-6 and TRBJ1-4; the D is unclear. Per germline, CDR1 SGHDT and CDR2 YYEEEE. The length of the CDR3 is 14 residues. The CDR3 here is CASSILVGNGKLFF. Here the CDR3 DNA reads TGTGCCAGCAGCATTCTGGTGGGTAATGGAAAACTGTTTTTT. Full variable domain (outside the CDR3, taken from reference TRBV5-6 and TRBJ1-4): DAGVTQSPTHLIKTRGQQVTLRCSPKSGHDTVSWYQQALGQGPQFIFQYYEEEERQRGNFPDRFSGHQFPNYSSELNVNALLLGDSALYLCASSILVGNGKLFFGSGTQLSVL.

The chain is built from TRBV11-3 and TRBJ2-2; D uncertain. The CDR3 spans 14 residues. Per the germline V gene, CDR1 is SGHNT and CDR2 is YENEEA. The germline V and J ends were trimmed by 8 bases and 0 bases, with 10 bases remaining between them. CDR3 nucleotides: TGTGCCAGCGGCGGAAACGCGAACACCGGGGAGCTGTTTTTT. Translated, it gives CASGGNANTGELFF.

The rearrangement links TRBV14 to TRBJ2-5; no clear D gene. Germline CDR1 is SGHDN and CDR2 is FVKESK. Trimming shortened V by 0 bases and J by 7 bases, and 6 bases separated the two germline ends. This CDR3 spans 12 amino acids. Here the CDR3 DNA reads TGTGCCAGCAGCCAAGACTGGGCGACCCAGTACTTC. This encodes CASSQDWATQYF. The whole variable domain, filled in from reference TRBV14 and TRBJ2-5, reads EAGVTQFPSHSVIEKGQTVTLRCDPISGHDNLYWYRRVMGKEIKFLLHFVKESKQDESGMPNNRFLAERTGGTYSTLKVQPAELEDSGVYFCASSQDWATQYFGPGTRLLVL.

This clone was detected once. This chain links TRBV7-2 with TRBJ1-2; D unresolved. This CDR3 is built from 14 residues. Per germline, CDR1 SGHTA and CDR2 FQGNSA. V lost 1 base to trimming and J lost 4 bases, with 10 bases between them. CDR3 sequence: CASSLVAGLYGYTF. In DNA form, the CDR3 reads TGTGCCAGCAGCTTAGTTGCAGGACTCTATGGCTACACCTTC.

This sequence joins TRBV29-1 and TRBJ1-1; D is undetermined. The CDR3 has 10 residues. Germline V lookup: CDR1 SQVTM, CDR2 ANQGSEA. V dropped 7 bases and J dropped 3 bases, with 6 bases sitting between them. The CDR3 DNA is TGCAGCGGGGTAGACACTGAAGCTTTCTTT. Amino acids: CSGVDTEAFF.

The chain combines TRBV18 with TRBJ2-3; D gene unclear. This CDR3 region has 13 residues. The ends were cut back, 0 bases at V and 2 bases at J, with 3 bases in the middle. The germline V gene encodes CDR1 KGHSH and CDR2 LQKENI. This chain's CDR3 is CASSPPTTDTQYF. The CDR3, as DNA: TGTGCCAGCTCACCACCCACCACAGATACGCAGTATTTT.

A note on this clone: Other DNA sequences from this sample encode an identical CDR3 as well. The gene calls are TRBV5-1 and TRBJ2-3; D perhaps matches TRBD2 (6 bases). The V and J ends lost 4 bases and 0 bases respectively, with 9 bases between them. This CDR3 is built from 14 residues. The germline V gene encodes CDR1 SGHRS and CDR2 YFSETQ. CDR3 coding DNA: TGCGCCAGCAGCCCCAGCGGGAGCACAGATACGCAGTATTTT. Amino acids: CASSPSGSTDTQYF.

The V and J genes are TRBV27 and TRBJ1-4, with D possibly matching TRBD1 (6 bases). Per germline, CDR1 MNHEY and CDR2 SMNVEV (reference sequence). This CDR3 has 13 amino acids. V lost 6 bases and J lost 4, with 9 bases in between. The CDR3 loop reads CASRVRGNEKLFF. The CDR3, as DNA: TGTGCCAGCAGGGTCAGGGGTAATGAAAAACTGTTTTTT.

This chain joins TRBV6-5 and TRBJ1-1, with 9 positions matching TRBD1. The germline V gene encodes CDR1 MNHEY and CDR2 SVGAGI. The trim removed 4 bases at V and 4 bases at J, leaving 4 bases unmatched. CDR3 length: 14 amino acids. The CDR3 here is CASSSDRGATEAFF. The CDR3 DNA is TGTGCCAGCAGTTCGGACAGGGGTGCCACTGAAGCTTTCTTT.

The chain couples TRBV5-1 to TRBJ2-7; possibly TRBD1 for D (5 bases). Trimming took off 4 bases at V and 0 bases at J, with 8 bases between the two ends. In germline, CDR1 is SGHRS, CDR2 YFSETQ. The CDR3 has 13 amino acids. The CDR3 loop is CASSLQDSYEQYF. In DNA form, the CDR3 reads TGCGCCAGCAGCCTACAGGACTCCTACGAGCAGTACTTC.

This CDR3 reads CASSPMGHENSPLHF. The CDR3 bases are TGTGCCAGCTCACCTATGGGACATGAAAATTCACCCCTCCACTTT. The chain links TRBV18 to TRBJ1-6, with a weak D call TRBD1 (6 bases). The germline V gene encodes CDR1 KGHSH and CDR2 LQKENI. Between the trimmed V and J ends, which lost 3 bases and 7 bases, there was a span of 13 bases. The CDR3 has 15 amino acids.

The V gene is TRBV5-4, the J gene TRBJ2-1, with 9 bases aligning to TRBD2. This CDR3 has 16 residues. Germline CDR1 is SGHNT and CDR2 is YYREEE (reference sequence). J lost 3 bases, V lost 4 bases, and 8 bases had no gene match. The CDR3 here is CASSQMTSGVYNEQFF. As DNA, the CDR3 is TGTGCCAGCAGCCAAATGACTAGCGGAGTCTACAATGAGCAGTTCTTC.

The CDR3 here is CASSLLLAGVDNEQFF. CDR3 in DNA: TGTGCCAGCAGCTTGCTACTAGCGGGAGTTGACAATGAGCAGTTCTTC. This chain uses TRBV7-2 with TRBJ2-1, with TRBD2 matching over 11 bases. Germline lookup yields CDR1 SGHTA and CDR2 FQGNSA. V shed 3 bases, J shed 5 bases, and the junction held 6 bases outside the gene matches. CDR3 length: 16 amino acids.

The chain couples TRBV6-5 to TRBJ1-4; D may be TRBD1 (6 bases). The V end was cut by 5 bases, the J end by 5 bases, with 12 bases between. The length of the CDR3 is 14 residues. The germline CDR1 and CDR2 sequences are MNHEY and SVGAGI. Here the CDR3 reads CASSRNRVNEKLFF. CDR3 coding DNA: TGTGCCAGCAGTAGAAACAGGGTAAATGAAAAACTGTTTTTT.

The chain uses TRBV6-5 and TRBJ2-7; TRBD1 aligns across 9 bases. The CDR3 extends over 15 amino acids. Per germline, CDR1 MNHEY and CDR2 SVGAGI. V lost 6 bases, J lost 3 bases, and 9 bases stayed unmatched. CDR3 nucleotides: TGTGCCAGCAGATCTCCGGGACAGGGTGTCTACGAGCAGTACTTC. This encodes CASRSPGQGVYEQYF.

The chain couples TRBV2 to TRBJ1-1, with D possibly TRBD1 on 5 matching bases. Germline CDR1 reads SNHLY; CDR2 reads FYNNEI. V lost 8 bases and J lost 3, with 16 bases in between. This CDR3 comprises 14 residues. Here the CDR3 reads CASEWRGADTEAFF. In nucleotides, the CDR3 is TGTGCCAGCGAGTGGAGGGGTGCGGACACTGAAGCTTTCTTT. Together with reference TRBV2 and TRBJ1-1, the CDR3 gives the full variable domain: EPEVTQTPSHQVTQMGQEVILRCVPISNHLYFYWYRQILGQKVEFLVSFYNNEISEKSEIFDDQFSVERPDGSNFTLKIRSTKLEDSAMYFCASEWRGADTEAFFGQGTRLTVV.